This T cell receptor beta chain was recovered during a study of Graves' ophthalmopathy and Graves' hyperthyroidism. Across the whole study: At the time of initial diagnosis and before any treatment, peripheral blood was collected.

Germline CDR1 and CDR2: SGHRS and YFSETQ. CDR3 length equals 15 residues. Between the trimmed V and J ends, which lost 8 bases and 0 bases, there was a span of 18 bases. Amplified material comprised TCR beta CDR3 regions derived from RNA transcripts. First-round RT-PCR with HTBI primers preceded a second-round multiplex PCR. TCRdb redid the calling of the multiplex PCR reads with MiXCR, one entry per CDR3 protein. Among hundreds of thousands of distinct CDR3 sequences listed, approximately 39% were seen once. Ophthalmopathy donors were characterized by moderate-to-severe activity, CAS of at least 3, NOSPECS of at least 4, and duration under 3 months. General study findings and limits: Among thyroid clonotypes expanded above 0.001 frequency, most also appeared in blood.

On this clonotype itself: Antigen unknown.

The sequence derives from an adult man with Graves' ophthalmopathy. The V call is TRBV5-1, the J call TRBJ2-7, with D maybe TRBD2 (6 bases). The sequenced material came from peripheral blood. The CDR3 here is CASSIGGTPSYEQYF. The CDR3 DNA sequence: TGCGCCAGTTCAATCGGGGGTACCCCCTCCTACGAGCAGTACTTC.